Presented here are 20 T cell receptor beta chains from one specimen sequenced in a study of regulatory T cells in long-lasting Graves disease (dated by TCRdb to the early 2020s). Interpreted using the paper, the time point label stands for: newly diagnosed GD, antithyroid drugs for less than 3 months. For both TCR sequencing and RNA sequencing, RNA was extracted from PBMCs in TRIzol. Library prep was done by multiplex PCR. Sequenced on an Illumina HiSeq 4000. To build TCR beta libraries, CDR3 regions were amplified by Arm-PCR using iRepertoire HTBI primers. TCRdb reran the public reads through fastp at Q25 and MiXCR, keeping productive beta chains. Each CDR3 protein gets just one entry, which takes the most common genes and DNA from the rows behind it. The sample data list approximately 360,000 distinct CDR3 sequences, and over 9.5% of these were observed just once. The ten largest clonotypes hold 15% to 20% of the sample.

Separately, the same data were catalogued under a study of T cells in Graves' hyperthyroidism and ophthalmopathy.

Sample: peripheral blood mononuclear cells (PBMCs), taken at new diagnosis, from a patient treated with antithyroid drugs. Every receptor here comes from a woman aged 18-29 years with Graves disease. Donor details come from another sample of the same person, matched by shared clones.

At least ten counts were recorded for this clonotype. DNA for the CDR3: TGTGCCAGCGGGGTGGGAGTCAATGAGCAGTTCTTC. Its translation: CASGVGVNEQFF. The V call is TRBV6-1, the J call TRBJ2-1, with D perhaps matching TRBD2 (5 bases). The CDR3 totals 12 residues. Germline V lookup: CDR1 MNHNS, CDR2 SASEGT. Deletions cut 8 bases from V and 6 bases from J, with 11 bases between.

The chain recombines TRBV12-3 or TRBV12-4 with TRBJ1-2, with a possible D match to TRBD1 (5 bases). This CDR3 spans 14 amino acids. Deletions cut 6 bases from V and 3 bases from J, with 14 bases between. The CDR3 sequence: CASRWGRRDYGYTF. The CDR3 coding sequence is TGTGCCAGCAGATGGGGCCGCCGGGACTATGGCTACACCTTC.

This clonotype was seen at least ten times. The chain combines TRBV4-3 with TRBJ1-1, with D unclear. The germline CDR1 and CDR2 sequences are LGHNA and YSLEER. Deletions cut 5 bases from V and 0 bases from J, with 16 bases between. There are 16 residues in the CDR3. The CDR3 reads CASSSRLVTVNTEAFF. The CDR3 DNA reads TGCGCCAGCAGCTCCAGGCTGGTAACGGTGAACACTGAAGCTTTCTTT.

This clonotype was observed at least ten times. The gene calls are TRBV27 and TRBJ2-3; D is tentatively TRBD1 or TRBD2 (5 bases each). CDR3 length equals 14 residues. V lost 7 bases and J lost 5, with 16 bases in between. Germline lookup yields CDR1 MNHEY and CDR2 SMNVEV (reference sequence). CDR3 DNA sequence: TGTGCCAGCACCCGGGACCCAGGGATAGATACGCAGTATTTT. Translated, it gives CASTRDPGIDTQYF.

For this clonotype: Given a much more abundant clone one base away, this may be a read error. The chain is built from TRBV5-1 and TRBJ2-1; D unresolved. Germline V gene data show CDR1 as SGHRS and CDR2 as YFSETQ. The germline V and J ends were trimmed by 4 bases and 1 base, with 24 bases remaining between them. This CDR3 is 19 amino acids long. In DNA, the CDR3 is TGCGCCAGCAGCCATCATCCCCTCGGAAGGGAAAGGTCCTACAATGAGCAGTTCTTC. Translating gives CASSHHPLGRERSYNEQFF.

This clonotype came up a few times. V usage is TRBV20-1 and J usage is TRBJ2-1, with D maybe TRBD1 (5 bases). V was trimmed by 2 bases and J by 5 bases, leaving 7 bases between them. Germline V gene sequence: CDR1 DFQATT, CDR2 SNEGSKA (reference sequence). This CDR3 has 12 amino acids. The CDR3 here is CSARYRNNEQFF. CDR3 coding DNA: TGCAGTGCTAGATACAGGAACAATGAGCAGTTCTTC.

This clonotype was recorded many times. V usage is TRBV29-1 and J usage is TRBJ1-1, with D unclear. This CDR3 has 11 residues. The V end lost 0 bases, the J end lost 3 bases, and 2 bases lay between the germline ends. The germline CDR1 and CDR2 sequences are SQVTM and ANQGSEA. The DNA of the CDR3 is TGCAGCGTTGAAGACTACACTGAAGCTTTCTTT. Translation gives CSVEDYTEAFF. The entire variable domain, with the rest obtained from reference TRBV29-1 and TRBJ1-1, is as follows: SAVISQKPSRDICQRGTSLTIQCQVDSQVTMMFWYRQQPGQSLTLIATANQGSEATYESGFVIDKFPISRPNLTFSTLTVSNMSPEDSSIYLCSVEDYTEAFFGQGTRLTVV.

The V call is TRBV20-1, the J call TRBJ2-5; 11 nucleotides match TRBD2. V lost 0 bases to trimming and J lost 4 bases; unmatched junction nucleotides: 4. The germline gives CDR1 DFQATT, CDR2 SNEGSKA (reference sequence). The CDR3 extends over 15 amino acids. The CDR3 reads CSARDRGLAGETQYF. Written as DNA, the CDR3 is TGCAGTGCTAGAGATCGTGGACTAGCGGGAGAGACCCAGTACTTC.

This clonotype came up many times. CDR3 DNA: TGTGCCAGCAGTAACCACCGAGGACAGGGGGTACGTCTAGCGGGGGGTCGGAGTGAAGAGACCCAGTACTTC. This sequence encodes CASSNHRGQGVRLAGGRSEETQYF. This rearrangement joins TRBV12-3 or TRBV12-4 to TRBJ2-5, with a possible D match to TRBD2 (11 bases). Trimming removed 5 bases from V and 3 bases from J, with 43 bases in between. This CDR3 is 24 amino acids long.

This clonotype was counted ten times or more. V usage is TRBV20-1 and J usage is TRBJ2-3; 12 nucleotides agree with TRBD2. J was trimmed by 5 bases and V by 6 bases; bases with no gene match: 12. The germline CDR1 and CDR2 sequences are DFQATT and SNEGSKA (reference sequence). The CDR3 contains 16 residues. This CDR3 reads CSAPPRLAGAVDTQYF. For the CDR3, the DNA is TGCAGTGCCCCCCCCAGACTAGCGGGAGCGGTAGATACGCAGTATTTT.

This clonotype was detected a few times. The chain links TRBV27 to TRBJ1-1, with D possibly TRBD1 on 5 matching bases. The CDR3 consists of 16 residues. Germline assignment: CDR1 MNHEY and CDR2 SMNVEV (reference sequence). V was clipped by 2 bases and J by 5 bases, with 18 bases between them. Here the CDR3 reads CASSLVPGSLRTEAFF. DNA for the CDR3: TGTGCCAGCAGTTTAGTCCCAGGGTCTTTGCGGACTGAAGCTTTCTTT.

This clonotype appeared many times. V usage is TRBV28 and J usage is TRBJ2-2; D remains unclear. Per germline, CDR1 MDHEN and CDR2 SYDVKM. V lost 2 bases and J lost 9, with 13 bases in between. This CDR3 has 14 residues. Here the CDR3 reads CASSLIPQVRELFF. CDR3 bases: TGTGCCAGCAGTTTAATTCCCCAGGTTCGGGAGCTGTTTTTT.

There are many counts of this clonotype. In nucleotides, the CDR3 is TGTGCCAGCAGTTCCGGGACTAGCGGGAGCCTTGGGATTGAGCAGTTCTTC. This encodes CASSSGTSGSLGIEQFF. The chain links TRBV28 to TRBJ2-1, with 14 bases that match TRBD2. CDR3 length equals 17 residues. The junction had 11 bases not matched to a gene; V was cut back by 4 bases and J by 9 bases. Germline CDR1 and CDR2: MDHEN and SYDVKM. Filled out from reference TRBV28 and TRBJ2-1, the complete variable domain reads DVKVTQSSRYLVKRTGEKVFLECVQDMDHENMFWYRQDPGLGLRLIYFSYDVKMKEKGDIPEGYSVSREKKERFSLILESASTNQTSMYLCASSSGTSGSLGIEQFFGPGTRLTVL.

As to this clonotype: A much larger clone differs from this one at a single base, so this may be a read error. The V and J genes are TRBV6-1 and TRBJ1-2, with 8 bases identical to TRBD1. CDR3 length equals 13 residues. Germline-derived CDR1 and CDR2 are MNHNS and SASEGT. Here the CDR3 DNA reads TGTGCCAGCAGGGACAGGGATCGCTATGGCCACACCTTC. Its translation: CASRDRDRYGHTF.

This clonotype was observed at least ten times. This chain joins TRBV7-2 and TRBJ1-2, with unresolved D. The CDR3 spans 12 residues. From germline, CDR1 is SGHTA and CDR2 FQGNSA. The CDR3 loop reads CVSSDDMLGYTF. Written as DNA, the CDR3 is TGTGTTAGCTCAGATGACATGTTGGGCTACACCTTC.

The J gene is TRBJ2-2, the V gene TRBV11-3; 12 bases match TRBD2. The V and J ends lost 5 bases and 5 bases, in that order; junction bases with no gene match: 6. Germline V gene sequence: CDR1 SGHNT, CDR2 YENEEA. The CDR3 is made up of 16 amino acids. This CDR3 is CASSPRTSGETGELFF. The CDR3 region has the DNA TGTGCCAGCAGCCCCCGGACTAGCGGGGAAACCGGGGAGCTGTTTTTT.

This clonotype was seen just once. The CDR3 region is CASSPGWRKETQYF. CDR3 DNA: TGTGCCAGCAGCCCAGGCTGGAGGAAAGAGACCCAGTACTTC. The chain links TRBV11-2 to TRBJ2-5; TRBD2 might be the D (5 bases). V lost 5 bases to trimming and J lost 3 bases, with 13 bases between them. The germline V gene encodes CDR1 SGHAT and CDR2 FQNNGV. CDR3 length equals 14 residues.

A few counts support this clonotype. Being one base from a much bigger clone, this may be a read error. This sequence joins TRBV6-5 and TRBJ2-3, with a possible D match to TRBD2 (6 bases). CDR1 MNHEY and CDR2 SVGAGI come from the germline V gene. V was trimmed by 2 bases and J by 4 bases, leaving 13 bases between them. The CDR3 covers 15 residues. The CDR3 loop reads CASSYEPSVADTQYF. As DNA, the CDR3 is TGTGCCAGCAGTTACGAGCCTAGCGTAGCAGATACGCAGTATTTT.

This clonotype has a count of ten or more. The V and J genes are TRBV7-9 and TRBJ2-5, with a possible D match to TRBD1 (5 bases). Germline loops: CDR1 SEHNR, CDR2 FQNEAQ (reference sequence). CDR3 length: 14 amino acids. Deletions cut 8 bases from V and 4 bases from J, with 17 bases between. The chain's CDR3 is CASERTRSTETQYF. The CDR3 region has the DNA TGTGCCAGCGAAAGGACACGGAGTACAGAGACCCAGTACTTC.

This clonotype has at least ten counts. J is TRBJ2-7 and V is TRBV6-2 or TRBV6-3; 8 nucleotides agree with TRBD2. V shed 0 bases and J 4 bases; nucleotides not matched to a gene: 5. CDR3 length: 15 residues. Germline V CDR1 and CDR2: MNHEY, SVGEGT. In nucleotides, the CDR3 is TGTGCCAGCAGTTACTCGTTGGTAGCGGGGTACGAGCAGTACGTC. Translation: CASSYSLVAGYEQYV.